This T cell receptor (beta chain) stems from a study of T cell changes during pregnancy in multiple sclerosis. Germline V CDR1 and CDR2: MGHRA, YSYEKL. The V gene end was trimmed by 4 bases and the J gene end by 2 bases; junction bases not matched to a gene: 7. The CDR3 is made up of 16 amino acids. The protocol was immunoSEQ multiplex PCR, while the TCRdb copy is restricted to in-frame clones and leaves out a portion. The sample lists around 35,000 clones, nearly 95% seen once, with around 0.45% in the top ten. The TCR was taken from a female donor in good health, enrolled as a control in a pregnancy study. Material: CD4+ T cells from peripheral blood mononuclear cells, obtained in the third trimester of pregnancy. The rearrangement joins TRBV4-1 to TRBJ2-2; 7 bases line up with TRBD2. The CDR3 DNA follows: TGCGCCAGCAGCCGGGGGTCGGGGGGTAACACCGGGGAGCTGTTTTTT. Its protein is CASSRGSGGNTGELFF.